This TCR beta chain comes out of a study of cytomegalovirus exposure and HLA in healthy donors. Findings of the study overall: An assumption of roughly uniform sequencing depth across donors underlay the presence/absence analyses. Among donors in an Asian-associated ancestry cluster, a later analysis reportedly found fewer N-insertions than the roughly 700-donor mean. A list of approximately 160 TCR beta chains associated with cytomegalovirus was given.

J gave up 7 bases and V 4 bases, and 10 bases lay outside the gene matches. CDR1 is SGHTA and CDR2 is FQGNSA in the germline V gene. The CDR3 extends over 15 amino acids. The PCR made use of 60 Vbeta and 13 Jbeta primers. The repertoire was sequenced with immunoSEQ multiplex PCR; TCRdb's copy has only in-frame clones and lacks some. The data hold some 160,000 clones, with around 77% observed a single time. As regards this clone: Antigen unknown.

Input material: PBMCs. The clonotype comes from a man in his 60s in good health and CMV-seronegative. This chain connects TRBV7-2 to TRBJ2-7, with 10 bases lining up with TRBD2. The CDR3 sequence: CASSSRASGRGEQYF. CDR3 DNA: TGTGCCAGCAGCTCGCGGGCTAGCGGGAGAGGGGAGCAGTACTTC. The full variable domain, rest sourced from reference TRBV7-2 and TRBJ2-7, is GAGVSQSPSNKVTEKGKDVELRCDPISGHTALYWYRQSLGQGLEFLIYFQGNSAPDKSGLPSDRFSAERTGGSVSTLTIQRTQQEDSAVYLCASSSRASGRGEQYFGPGTRLTVT.